A single sample gave rise to the 2 T cell receptor beta chains below, sequenced in a study of T-cell reconstitution after alpha-beta-depleted transplantation in children (dated by TCRdb to between 2015 and 2016). The library was obtained by PCR. The run used an Illumina HiSeq 2500. To normalize quantification of the TCRbeta repertoire, the TCR libraries were built with molecular barcoding that relied on unique molecular identifiers. The raw public reads went through TCRdb reprocessing: fastp at Q25, MiXCR clone calling, in-frame beta chains kept. Rows matching on CDR3 protein sequence are summarized as one entry with the most common DNA and genes. Within this sample are over 400,000 distinct CDR3 sequences, with around 12% of them counted one time only. More than 5.5% of the sample goes to the ten largest clones. This sample comprised PBMCs from the stem cell graft donor, obtained from the stem cell graft. The receptors derive from a human donor who donated a stem cell graft to a child with combined immunodeficiency.

This clonotype showed up just a few times. This chain uses TRBV5-1 with TRBJ1-1, with D perhaps matching TRBD1 (5 bases). V was cut by 0 bases and J by 3 bases, with 12 bases left in between. The germline CDR1 and CDR2 sequences are SGHRS and YFSETQ. The CDR3 consists of 15 residues. For the CDR3, the DNA is TGCGCCAGCAGCTTGGTCGGGGGGAGAGACACTGAAGCTTTCTTT. This encodes CASSLVGGRDTEAFF.

This clonotype has only a few counts. The chain combines TRBV7-9 with TRBJ2-3; D gene unclear. The CDR3 runs to 14 residues. V lost 1 base, J lost 2 bases, and 7 bases lay in between. In germline, CDR1 is SEHNR, CDR2 FQNEAQ (reference sequence). CDR3 residues: CASSLDPDTDTQYF. CDR3 sequence (DNA): TGTGCCAGCAGCTTAGACCCGGACACAGATACGCAGTATTTT.